This note documents a single TCR beta chain sequence. As yet, its antigen is unknown. The table came from immunoSEQ multiplex PCR; TCRdb's copy has only in-frame clones and leaves some out. The sample lists about 400,000 clones, about four fifths seen once, with approximately 7% in the top ten. The treatment denotes: roughly 20 received Ad26.COV2.S at low or high dose, single or two shots; a few received placebo; per-sample allocation not given. The samples date from day 63 after the first vaccine or placebo injection. Built on an Ad26 vector, the vaccine expressed Wuhan-strain SARS-CoV-2 spike. This entry is derived from a study of Ad26.COV2.S vaccination and SARS-CoV-2 variants. Trimming pared 9 bases from V and 0 bases from J, leaving 14 bases between. The CDR3 spans 14 residues. Germline lookup yields CDR1 MDHEN and CDR2 SYDVKM. General study results and limits: Substantial breadth was reportedly displayed by spike-specific CD8+ and CD4+ T cell responses after vaccination.

The clonotype was recovered from a person between 18 and 65 years old who received the Ad26.COV2.S COVID-19 vaccine or a placebo. Sequences were derived from peripheral blood, sampled in a trial of Ad26.COV2.S vaccine versus placebo. V and J are TRBV28 and TRBJ1-1, with a tentative D call TRBD1 (6 bases). The CDR3 DNA sequence: TGTGCCAGGAAAAAGGACAGCTTGAACACTGAAGCTTTCTTT. Translated, it gives CARKKDSLNTEAFF. Drawing the rest from reference TRBV28 and TRBJ1-1, the complete variable domain is DVKVTQSSRYLVKRTGEKVFLECVQDMDHENMFWYRQDPGLGLRLIYFSYDVKMKEKGDIPEGYSVSREKKERFSLILESASTNQTSMYLCARKKDSLNTEAFFGQGTRLTVV.